The 27 T cell receptor beta chains presented below share a single source sample, sequenced in a study of identical twins. TCRdb reprocessed the 5' RACE reads with MiXCR, giving one entry per CDR3 protein. The repertoire holds fewer than 250,000 distinct CDR3 sequences, with approximately 8% as singletons. A further study also used this sample, focusing on yellow fever vaccine responses in identical twins.

Sequenced: CD8+ T cells sorted from blood. Receptor source: a woman between 18 and 29 years old in good health.

This clonotype was recorded many times. The CDR3 DNA is TGCGCCAGCAGCCAGGAGGGGGCTGCCTATGGCTACACCTTC. Translating gives CASSQEGAAYGYTF. J is TRBJ1-2 and V is TRBV4-1; TRBD1 matches 7 bases. CDR3 length: 14 residues. Germline V gene lookup returns CDR1 MGHRA and CDR2 YSYEKL. The J segment lost 4 bases and the V segment lost 3 bases, leaving 5 bases of the junction unmatched.

This clonotype was seen repeatedly, ten times or more. The chain employs TRBV15 and TRBJ2-1; tentatively, D is TRBD2 (5 bases). Germline loops: CDR1 LNHNV, CDR2 YYDKDF (reference sequence). V lost 0 bases, J lost 7 bases, and 10 bases lay in between. CDR3 length: 14 residues. The CDR3 sequence: CATSRDMRDNEQFF. CDR3 coding DNA: TGTGCCACCAGCAGAGATATGAGGGATAATGAGCAGTTCTTC.

This clonotype has a handful of counts. The V and J genes are TRBV9 and TRBJ1-1; D might be TRBD1 (6 bases). V lost 3 bases and J lost 0, with 18 bases in between. CDR3 length: 17 residues. The germline V gene has CDR1 SGDLS and CDR2 YYNGEE. Here the CDR3 reads CASSGGGGGGVNTEAFF. The CDR3 coding sequence is TGTGCCAGCAGCGGCGGAGGGGGGGGAGGGGTGAACACTGAAGCTTTCTTT.

A few counts support this clonotype. This chain joins TRBV4-1 and TRBJ1-1, with a possible D match to TRBD1 (6 bases). The CDR3 loop spans 17 amino acids. V lost 5 bases and J 4 bases, leaving 23 bases between the germline ends. From germline, CDR1 is MGHRA and CDR2 YSYEKL. The CDR3 is CASSFQFRGRGGTEAFF. The CDR3 region has the DNA TGCGCCAGCAGCTTTCAATTCAGGGGAAGGGGCGGCACTGAAGCTTTCTTT.

There are a few counts of this clonotype. This chain connects TRBV4-1 to TRBJ2-7, with TRBD2 matching over 10 bases. Looked up from germline, CDR1 is MGHRA and CDR2 is YSYEKL. The CDR3 runs 15 residues. V was clipped by 5 bases and J by 2 bases; unmatched bases: 6. The DNA for the CDR3 is TGCGCCAGCAGCGGTGGACTAGCGGCCACCTACGAGCAGTACTTC. It yields the protein CASSGGLAATYEQYF.

The sample holds many counts of this clonotype. The chain combines TRBV12-3 or TRBV12-4 with TRBJ1-6; a possible D gene is TRBD1 (6 bases). The CDR3 is 14 amino acids. Trimming removed 5 bases from V and 5 bases from J, with 10 bases in between. CDR3 bases: TGTGCCAGCAGTCCACAGGGTAATAATTCACCCCTCCACTTT. It translates to CASSPQGNNSPLHF.

This rearrangement joins TRBV20-1 to TRBJ1-2, with TRBD1 as a possible D gene (6 bases). The CDR3 runs to 16 residues. From germline, CDR1 is DFQATT and CDR2 SNEGSKA (reference sequence). With 0 bases removed from V and 8 bases from J, the gap between germline ends came to 22 bases. The CDR3 DNA sequence: TGCAGTGCTAGAGATTTTGGTGTGGGGCAGGGGAAAGGCTACACCTTC. This translates into CSARDFGVGQGKGYTF.

This clonotype was recorded a few times. The chain has TRBV28 and TRBJ2-1; 10 bases align to TRBD2. The CDR3 extends over 17 amino acids. Trimming cost V 7 bases and J 3 bases; bases outside gene matches: 12. Germline V gene lookup returns CDR1 MDHEN and CDR2 SYDVKM. This CDR3 reads CASKWEAGGYLYNEQFF. CDR3 coding DNA: TGTGCCAGCAAATGGGAAGCGGGGGGGTACCTCTACAATGAGCAGTTCTTC. The full variable domain, its missing parts supplied by reference TRBV28 and TRBJ2-1, is DVKVTQSSRYLVKRTGEKVFLECVQDMDHENMFWYRQDPGLGLRLIYFSYDVKMKEKGDIPEGYSVSREKKERFSLILESASTNQTSMYLCASKWEAGGYLYNEQFFGPGTRLTVL.

The chain couples TRBV7-9 to TRBJ2-3; no reliable D call. The V and J ends lost 5 bases and 0 bases respectively, with 12 bases between them. Germline V gene lookup returns CDR1 SEHNR and CDR2 FQNEAQ (reference sequence). The CDR3 totals 15 residues. In DNA, the CDR3 is TGTGCCAGCAGCCGTTGGTGGGTTAGCACAGATACGCAGTATTTT. This codes for CASSRWWVSTDTQYF.

This clonotype has only a few counts. This chain connects TRBV2 to TRBJ2-1; D is unclear. In germline, CDR1 is SNHLY, CDR2 FYNNEI. The CDR3 extends over 12 amino acids. V dropped 8 bases and J dropped 6 bases, with 11 bases sitting between them. CDR3 in amino acids: CASLGLGNEQFF. Written as DNA, the CDR3 is TGTGCCAGCCTCGGGCTGGGCAATGAGCAGTTCTTC.

There are many counts of this clonotype. This chain uses TRBV12-3 or TRBV12-4 with TRBJ2-5; D gene unclear. Trimming pared 5 bases from V and 3 bases from J, leaving 4 bases between. The CDR3 has 11 residues. CDR3 region: CASSNKETQYF. CDR3 bases: TGTGCCAGCAGTAACAAAGAGACCCAGTACTTC.

This clonotype has only a few counts. The CDR3 DNA reads as TGTGCCAGCCGTCGCCTTTCGGACAGCTTGGTGGGGTCCGACAATGAGCAGTTCTTC. Its protein product is CASRRLSDSLVGSDNEQFF. The chain has TRBV28 and TRBJ2-1, with D possibly being TRBD1 (6 bases). The CDR3 is made up of 19 amino acids. Germline-derived CDR1 and CDR2 are MDHEN and SYDVKM. V gave up 8 bases and J gave up 5 bases, with 31 bases separating them.

This clonotype was detected a few times. The chain carries TRBV4-1 and TRBJ1-1; no firm D call. The CDR3 sequence is 15 residues long. Germline lookup yields CDR1 MGHRA and CDR2 YSYEKL. V lost 1 base and J lost 4, with 13 bases in between. CDR3 protein: CASSQAARYGTEAFF. CDR3 DNA: TGCGCCAGCAGCCAAGCGGCCCGCTATGGCACTGAAGCTTTCTTT.

As DNA, the CDR3 is TGCAGCGTTGCACTGCCGAACACCGGGGAGCTGTTTTTT. Protein product: CSVALPNTGELFF. The chain recombines TRBV29-1 with TRBJ2-2; D unclear. Germline assignment: CDR1 SQVTM and CDR2 ANQGSEA. V shed 4 bases and J shed 0 bases, with 6 bases lying between them. The CDR3 is made up of 13 amino acids.

V and J are TRBV4-1 and TRBJ2-1; the D is unclear. This CDR3 has 13 amino acids. V was pared by 5 bases and J by 2 bases, with 7 bases between. The germline V gene encodes CDR1 MGHRA and CDR2 YSYEKL. This CDR3 reads CASSFSAYNEQFF. The CDR3 nucleotides are TGCGCCAGCAGCTTTTCGGCCTACAATGAGCAGTTCTTC.

The chain recombines TRBV7-9 with TRBJ2-7; the D gene is possibly TRBD2 (6 bases). Germline V CDR1 and CDR2: SEHNR, FQNEAQ (reference sequence). The CDR3 runs 16 residues. Trimming shortened V by 5 bases and J by 0 bases, and 17 bases separated the two germline ends. The CDR3 DNA is TGTGCCAGCAGCCACGCTTCTGGAGGGAACTCCTACGAGCAGTACTTC. Translation: CASSHASGGNSYEQYF.

This clonotype was seen many times. V usage is TRBV29-1 and J usage is TRBJ2-6, with a weak D call TRBD2 (5 bases). The CDR3 length is 17 residues. Looked up from germline, CDR1 is SQVTM and CDR2 is ANQGSEA. Trimming shortened V by 0 bases and J by 0 bases, and 12 bases separated the two germline ends. CDR3 amino acids: CSVEEASGFSGANVLTF. Here the CDR3 DNA reads TGCAGCGTTGAAGAGGCGTCGGGATTCTCTGGGGCCAACGTCCTGACTTTC.

This clonotype was counted only a few times. The chain carries TRBV3-1 and TRBJ2-3; 12 positions match TRBD1. The CDR3 has 18 residues. J was trimmed by 5 bases and V by 0 bases; bases with no gene match: 9. The germline CDR1 and CDR2 sequences are LGHDT and YNNKEL (reference sequence). The CDR3: CASSQDHRDRGRGDTQYF. As DNA, the CDR3 is TGTGCCAGCAGCCAAGACCACCGGGACAGGGGGCGGGGAGATACGCAGTATTTT.

This clonotype was found a few times. The CDR3 sequence: CASSYPTGAGELFF. CDR3 bases: TGTGCCAGCAGCTACCCCACAGGGGCCGGGGAGCTGTTTTTT. The V and J genes are TRBV7-8 and TRBJ2-2; 7 bases agree with TRBD1. The CDR3 consists of 14 residues. The ends lost 4 bases at V and 6 bases at J; junction bases unmatched: 5. Per the germline V gene, CDR1 is SGHVS and CDR2 is FQNEAQ.

This clonotype has a count of ten or more. J is TRBJ2-4 and V is TRBV11-1; D is undetermined. Germline CDR1 is SGHAT and CDR2 is FQDESV (reference sequence). The CDR3 loop spans 19 amino acids. Between the trimmed V and J ends, which lost 4 bases and 8 bases, there was a span of 30 bases. This CDR3 reads CASSSPHLVGMSIVYIQYF. Written as DNA, the CDR3 is TGTGCCAGCAGCTCACCTCACCTGGTGGGGATGAGTATCGTATACATTCAGTACTTC.

This clonotype appeared a few times. CDR3 sequence reads: CSVESSHTMNTEAFF. The CDR3 DNA reads TGCAGCGTTGAAAGCAGTCACACCATGAACACTGAAGCTTTCTTT. The rearrangement links TRBV29-1 to TRBJ1-1; D call uncertain. Per germline, CDR1 SQVTM and CDR2 ANQGSEA. V lost 2 bases, J lost 0 bases, and 13 bases lay in between. The CDR3 spans 15 residues.

This clonotype was detected only a few times. Written as DNA, the CDR3 is TGTGCCAGCAGTTTTATGCAGCACAGGGCCACCGGGGAGCTGTTTTTT. This sequence encodes CASSFMQHRATGELFF. V and J are TRBV27 and TRBJ2-2, with a possible D match to TRBD1 (6 bases). CDR1 MNHEY and CDR2 SMNVEV come from the germline V gene (reference sequence). The CDR3 consists of 16 residues. V lost 3 bases, J lost 4 bases, and 15 bases lay in between.

This clonotype was recorded at least ten times. This chain connects TRBV7-9 to TRBJ2-7; D unresolved. Germline CDR1 is SEHNR and CDR2 is FQNEAQ (reference sequence). V was pared by 6 bases and J by 5 bases, with 11 bases between. The CDR3 loop spans 12 amino acids. The CDR3 bases are TGTGCCAGCAGTCGTAACCCCCACGAGCAGTACTTC. Translating it yields CASSRNPHEQYF.

This clonotype was seen more than once but under ten times. J is TRBJ2-7 and V is TRBV12-3 or TRBV12-4, with 7 bases lining up with TRBD2. The CDR3 runs 13 residues. The ends lost 3 bases at V and 5 bases at J; junction bases unmatched: 4. CDR3 bases: TGTGCCAGCAGTTTGGGAGGGATCGACGAGCAGTACGTC. Protein product: CASSLGGIDEQYV.

This clonotype was seen only a few times. The V gene is TRBV10-2, the J gene TRBJ2-7, with 11 nucleotides matching TRBD2. Per the germline V gene, CDR1 is WSHSY and CDR2 is SAAADI. CDR3 length equals 16 residues. With V trimmed by 6 bases and J by 2 bases, 9 bases remained unmatched. The CDR3 is CASSDRLAGLPYEQYF. The CDR3 DNA reads as TGCGCCAGCAGCGATAGACTAGCGGGACTACCCTACGAGCAGTACTTC.

This clonotype was picked up many times. V and J are TRBV20-1 and TRBJ1-2, with 8 bases lining up with TRBD1. CDR1 is DFQATT and CDR2 is SNEGSKA in the germline V gene (reference sequence). V dropped 5 bases and J dropped 2; count of bases not matched to a gene: 13. The CDR3 contains 16 residues. CDR3 amino acids: CSAFIRQGKTNYGYTF. For the CDR3, the DNA is TGCAGTGCTTTTATTAGACAGGGGAAAACGAACTATGGCTACACCTTC.

The chain combines TRBV7-6 with TRBJ2-1, with TRBD2 matching 16 bases. The CDR3 sequence is 20 residues long. The germline gives CDR1 SGHVS, CDR2 FNYEAQ. V gave up 4 bases and J gave up 8 bases; unmatched junction bases: 17. In nucleotides, the CDR3 is TGTGCCAGCAGCTCCGTTCCCGGGACTAGCGGGAGGGAGGTCGGCGATGAGCAGTTCTTC. This translates into CASSSVPGTSGREVGDEQFF. Variable domain in full (rest from reference TRBV7-6 and TRBJ2-1): GAGVSQSPRYKVTKRGQDVALRCDPISGHVSLYWYRQALGQGPEFLTYFNYEAQQDKSGLPNDRFSAERPEGSISTLTIQRTEQRDSAMYRCASSSVPGTSGREVGDEQFFGPGTRLTVL.